This TCR beta chain was sequenced for a study of response to subunit inactivated influenza vaccine. TCRdb re-called the RT-PCR reads through MiXCR, storing one row per CDR3 protein. The data contain 700,000 to 800,000 distinct CDR3 sequences, 18% of them singletons. Study observations and caveats: Only a handful of new T cells, the authors suggested, are recruited with each seasonal influenza vaccination.

V was clipped by 0 bases and J by 10 bases, with 21 bases between them. The CDR3 contains 16 residues. Per the germline V gene, CDR1 is LGHNA and CDR2 is YSLEER. This clonotype was observed at least ten times. Its specificity is unknown. The material was PBMCs from blood, obtained more than 4 days after vaccination. This sequence joins TRBV4-3 and TRBJ2-5; the D gene could be TRBD1 or TRBD2 (6 bases each). The receptor's source is a man between 50 and 59 years old who received an inactivated influenza vaccine. The CDR3 DNA is TGCGCCAGCAGCCAAGATGTTTCGGGGGCCGGATCGAACCAGTACTTC. This sequence encodes CASSQDVSGAGSNQYF.